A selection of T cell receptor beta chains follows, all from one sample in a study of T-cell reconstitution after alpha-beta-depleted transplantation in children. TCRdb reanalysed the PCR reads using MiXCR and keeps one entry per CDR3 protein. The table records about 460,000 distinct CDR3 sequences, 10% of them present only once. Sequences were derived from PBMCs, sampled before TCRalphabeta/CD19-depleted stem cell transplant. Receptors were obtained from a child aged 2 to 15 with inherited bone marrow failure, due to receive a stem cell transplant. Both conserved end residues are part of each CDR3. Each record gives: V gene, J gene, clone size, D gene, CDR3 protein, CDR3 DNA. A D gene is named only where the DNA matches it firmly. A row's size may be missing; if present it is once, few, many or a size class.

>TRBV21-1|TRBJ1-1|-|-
CASRSREGAEAFF
TGTGCCAGCAGGTCGAGGGAGGGGGCAGAAGCTTTCTTT
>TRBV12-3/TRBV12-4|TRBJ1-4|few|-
CASSPNRAYEKLFF
TGTGCCAGCAGTCCGAACAGGGCATATGAAAAACTGTTTTTT
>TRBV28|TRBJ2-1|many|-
CASSSLDEQFF
TGTGCCAGCAGTTCCCTTGATGAGCAGTTCTTC
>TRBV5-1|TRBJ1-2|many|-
CASRSSIRGSDGYTF
TGCGCCAGCAGGTCCTCTATTCGGGGGAGTGATGGCTACACCTTC
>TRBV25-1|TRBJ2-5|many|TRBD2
CASSEWEGEETQYF
TGTGCCAGCAGTGAATGGGAGGGAGAAGAGACCCAGTACTTC
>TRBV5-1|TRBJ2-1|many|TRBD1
CASSLEGAVAFLGNEQFF
TGCGCCAGCAGCTTGGAGGGGGCGGTGGCTTTCCTTGGCAATGAGCAGTTCTTC
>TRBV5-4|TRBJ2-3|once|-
CASSLARASTDTQYF
TGTGCCAGCAGCTTGGCCAGGGCGAGCACAGATACGCAGTATTTT
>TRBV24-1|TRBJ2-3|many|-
CATSDSRTDTQYF
TGTGCCACCAGTGATTCCCGCACAGATACGCAGTATTTT
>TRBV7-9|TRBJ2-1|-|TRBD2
CASSLVKREDNEQFF
TGTGCCAGCAGCTTAGTAAAGCGGGAGGATAATGAGCAGTTCTTC
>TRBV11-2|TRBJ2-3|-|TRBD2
CASSLWTSSTDTQYF
TGTGCCAGCAGCTTATGGACTAGCAGCACAGATACGCAGTATTTT
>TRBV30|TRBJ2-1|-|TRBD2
CAWSSGLAYPYNEQFF
TGTGCCTGGAGCTCCGGACTAGCGTATCCCTACAATGAGCAGTTCTTC
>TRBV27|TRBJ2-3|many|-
CASSLSPGTYTDTQYF
TGTGCCAGCAGTTTATCACCAGGGACATATACAGATACGCAGTATTTT
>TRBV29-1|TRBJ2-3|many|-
CSVDGQGITDTQYF
TGCAGCGTTGATGGGCAGGGAATCACAGATACGCAGTATTTT
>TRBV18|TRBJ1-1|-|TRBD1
CASSDRARAEAFF
TGTGCCAGCTCTGACAGGGCGAGAGCTGAAGCTTTCTTT
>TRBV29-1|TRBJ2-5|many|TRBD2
CSVVTSGSDYQETQYF
TGCAGCGTTGTCACTAGCGGGTCAGATTACCAAGAGACCCAGTACTTC
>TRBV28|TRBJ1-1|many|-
CASSLPGGALNTEAFF
TGTGCCAGCAGTTTGCCCGGGGGGGCCCTTAACACTGAAGCTTTCTTT
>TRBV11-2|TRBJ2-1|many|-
CASSFTHSLRGFF
TGTGCCAGCAGCTTCACTCATAGTCTTCGGGGTTTCTTC
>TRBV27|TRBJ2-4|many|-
CASTPIGAKNIQYF
TGTGCCAGCACACCAATTGGGGCCAAAAACATTCAGTACTTC
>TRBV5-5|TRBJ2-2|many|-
CASSWGIGQTGELFF
TGTGCCAGCAGCTGGGGGATAGGACAGACCGGGGAGCTGTTTTTT
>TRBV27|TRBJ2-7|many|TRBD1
CASSLWAGTGVYEQYF
TGTGCCAGCAGCCTATGGGCGGGGACAGGGGTTTACGAGCAGTACTTC
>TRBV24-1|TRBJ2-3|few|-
CATSDPPTDTQYF
TGTGCCACCAGTGATCCACCCACAGATACGCAGTATTTT